This T cell receptor beta chain was sequenced in a study of T cell responses to AZD1222 COVID-19 vaccine. Libraries were prepared by immunoSEQ multiplex PCR; TCRdb keeps only in-frame clonotypes and omits some of them. The sample lists fewer than 150,000 clones, approximately 93% occurring once. A word on this clone: Its antigen is still unknown.

Study findings and constraints: Baseline serology detected seropositivity in only 5 or 6 AZD1222 recipients. Repertoires were collected only later (after the peak T cell response had occurred). Across the whole spike, CD4 TCRs peaked at regions 160-218 and 743-854. Donors were chiefly white British, with a greater number of females, and clonal diversity was perhaps underestimated.

CDR1 and CDR2 from the germline V gene are ENHRY and SYGVKD. This CDR3 contains 14 residues. V trimming: 10 bases; J trimming: 0 bases; junction bases outside the gene matches: 4. This sequence was found in an adult in good health. This chain joins TRBV10-3 and TRBJ1-3; 9 positions agree with TRBD1. The sample in question was peripheral blood, obtained on day 0 of AZD1222 vaccination. The CDR3 DNA is TGTGCCACCGGACAGGGGTTCTCTGGAAACACCATATATTTT. Translation gives CATGQGFSGNTIYF.